The sequence of this T cell receptor beta chain was determined in a study of cytomegalovirus exposure and HLA in healthy donors. Study-level results: Association with HLA alleles at 0.05 false discovery rate was found for 15,000 to 20,000 TCR beta sequences in a later analysis.

As to this clone: Its antigen is unknown.

The PCR contained 60 Vbeta and 13 Jbeta primers. Sequenced by immunoSEQ multiplex PCR; TCRdb stores in-frame clones only, minus some. The table shows around 190,000 clones, with around three quarters occurring only once. The receptor's source is a woman younger than 45 in good health and CMV-seropositive. The sequencing input was PBMCs.

The CDR3 DNA is TGTGCCAGCAGTTACTCGACAGACCCTAAGGGAGATACGCAGTATTTT. Translation: CASSYSTDPKGDTQYF. The chain recombines TRBV6-5 with TRBJ2-3; a possible D gene is TRBD1 (5 bases). The CDR3 consists of 16 residues. V shed 0 bases and J shed 5 bases, with 15 bases lying between them. The germline V gene encodes CDR1 MNHEY and CDR2 SVGAGI.